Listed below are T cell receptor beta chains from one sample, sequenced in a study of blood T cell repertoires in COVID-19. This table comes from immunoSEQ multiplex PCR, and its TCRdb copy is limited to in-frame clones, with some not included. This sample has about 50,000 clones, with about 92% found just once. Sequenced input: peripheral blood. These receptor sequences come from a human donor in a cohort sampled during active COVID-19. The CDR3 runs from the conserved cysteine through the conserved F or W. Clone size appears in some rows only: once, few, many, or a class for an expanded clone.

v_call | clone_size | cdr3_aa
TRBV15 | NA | CATSRVSGRASEQFF
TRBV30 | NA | CATSGQGGSRGSTIYF
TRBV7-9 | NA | CASSLSQGSYEQYF
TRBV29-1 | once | CSVEGPTENEQYF
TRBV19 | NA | CASTALEGNQPQHF
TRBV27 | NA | CASSYEGLAGAYGTQYF
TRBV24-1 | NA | CATSDQGRGREDTQYF
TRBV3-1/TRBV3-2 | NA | CASSLSGGSGNTIYF
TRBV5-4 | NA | CASSDGLGLAGETQYF
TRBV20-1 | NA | CSARDSEAFF
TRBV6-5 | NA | CASSSMGRGGYTF
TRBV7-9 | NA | CASSPQVAPTAAFF
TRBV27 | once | CASSSLLRTSGRGDEQFF
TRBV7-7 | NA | CASSLGTASTDTQYF
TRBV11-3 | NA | CASSLIAGNEKLFF
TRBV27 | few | CASSFSGTSNTGELFF
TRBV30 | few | CAWTVGLRGYEQYF
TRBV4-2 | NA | CASSQGLASGGIQYF
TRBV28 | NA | CASSLFAAGRDTEAFF
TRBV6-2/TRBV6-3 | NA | CASSYWQGALYEQYF
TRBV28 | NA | CASRSQVVYGYTF
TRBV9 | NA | CASSVARGQMTVGNQPQHF
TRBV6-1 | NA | CASSGRDRAIYSNQPQHF
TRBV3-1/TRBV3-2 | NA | CASSHLTDTQYF
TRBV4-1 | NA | CASSQWGEETQYF
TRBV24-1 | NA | CATSDPGLAGVGNTGELFF
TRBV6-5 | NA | CASLAGRENEKLFF
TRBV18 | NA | CASRRQETQYF
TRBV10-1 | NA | CASRLSGNTIYF
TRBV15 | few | CATQQGFGSETQYF
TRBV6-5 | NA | CASRKGDRWNTEAFF
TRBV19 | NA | CASSTWTGGRTDTQYF
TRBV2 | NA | CASSASGYEQYF
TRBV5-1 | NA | CASRDGTGGPRNLAGGFYEQYF
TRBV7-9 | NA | CASSYPGHMNTEAFF
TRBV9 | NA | CASSPRAATSGNTIYF
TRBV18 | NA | CASSSRTGVDTQYF
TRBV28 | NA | CASSPAGQGRYGYTF
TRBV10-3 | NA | CAISEKRRGTDTQYF
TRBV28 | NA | CASTLGDLNTGELFF
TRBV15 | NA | CATSRDSYAFF
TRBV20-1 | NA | CSASRPSERYYEQYF
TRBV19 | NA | CASTAGGIYSNQPQHF
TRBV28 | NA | CATSPLRSSVVADTQYF
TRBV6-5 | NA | CASSYHPPGPKQGYTF
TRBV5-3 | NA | CARSPRVNTEAFF
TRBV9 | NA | CASSREPADTQYF
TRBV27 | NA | CASSPQLGTSGGQETQYF
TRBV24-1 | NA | CATSETGGETQYF
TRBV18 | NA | CASSPNSPTSGYTF
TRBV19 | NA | CASSILAGGYTGELFF
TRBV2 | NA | CASSDVQAYYGYTF
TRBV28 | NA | CASSLSRGENYGYTF
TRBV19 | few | CASSPWGQTMNTEAFF